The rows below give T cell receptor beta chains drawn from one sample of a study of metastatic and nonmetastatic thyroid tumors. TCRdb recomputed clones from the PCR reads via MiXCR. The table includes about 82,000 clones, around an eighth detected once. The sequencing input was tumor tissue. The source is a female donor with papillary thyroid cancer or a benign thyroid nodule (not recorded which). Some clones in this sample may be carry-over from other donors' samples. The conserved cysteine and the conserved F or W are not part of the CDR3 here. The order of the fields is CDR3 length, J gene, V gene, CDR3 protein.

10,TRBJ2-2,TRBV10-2,ASRATTGELF
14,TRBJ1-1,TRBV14,ASSQVESGGYTEAF
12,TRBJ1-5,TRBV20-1,SASQTGQYQPQH
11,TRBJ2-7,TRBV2,ARSRDRDHPRD
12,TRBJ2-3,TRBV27,ASSLSPIADTQY
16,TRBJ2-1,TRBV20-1,SARESGLAGGPYNEQF
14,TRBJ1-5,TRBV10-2,ASSESGTAVNQPQH
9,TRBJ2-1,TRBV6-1,ATTERGEQF
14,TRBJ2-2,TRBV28,ASTPLRGAGTGELF
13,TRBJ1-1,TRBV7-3,ASSPDRGRDTEAF
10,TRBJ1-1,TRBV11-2,ASSLFGSGAF
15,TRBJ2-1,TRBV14,ASSLQGSGIRYNEQF
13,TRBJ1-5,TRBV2,ASSEALRGNQPQH
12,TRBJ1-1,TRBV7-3,ASSSSSGVVEAF
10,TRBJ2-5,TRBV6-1,ASSEAGETQY
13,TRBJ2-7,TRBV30,AWSTGGRSVHEQY
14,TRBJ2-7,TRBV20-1,SARVRLAGGSYEQY
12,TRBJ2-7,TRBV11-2,VSSRQGDPYEQY
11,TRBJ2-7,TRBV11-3,ASSLSRGYEQY
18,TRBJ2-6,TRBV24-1,ATSDAFKRQALFGANVLT
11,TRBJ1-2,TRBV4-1,ASARGLDYGYT
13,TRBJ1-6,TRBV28,ASRPLTVSDSPLH
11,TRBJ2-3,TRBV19,ASSERETDTQY
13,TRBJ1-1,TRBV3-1,ASSQGAHSYTEAF
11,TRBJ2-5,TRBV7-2,ASSQGGRETQY
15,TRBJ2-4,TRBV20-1,SAADGLAGYGKNIQY
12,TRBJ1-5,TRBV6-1,ASSERAGNQPQH
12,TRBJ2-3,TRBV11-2,ASSLPSGTDTQY
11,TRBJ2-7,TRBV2,ASSLSRFYEQY
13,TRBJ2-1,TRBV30,ACTAGASSYNEQF
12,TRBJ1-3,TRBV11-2,ASSPGGAGDTIY
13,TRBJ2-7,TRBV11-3,ASSLDLGLSYEQY
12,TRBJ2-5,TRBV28,ASSPGGVRETQY
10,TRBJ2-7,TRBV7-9,AKGYSSYEQY
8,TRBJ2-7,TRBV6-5,EARDYEQY
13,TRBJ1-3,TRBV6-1,ASSVGRDTGNTIY
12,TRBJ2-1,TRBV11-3,ASSTRLEGNEQF